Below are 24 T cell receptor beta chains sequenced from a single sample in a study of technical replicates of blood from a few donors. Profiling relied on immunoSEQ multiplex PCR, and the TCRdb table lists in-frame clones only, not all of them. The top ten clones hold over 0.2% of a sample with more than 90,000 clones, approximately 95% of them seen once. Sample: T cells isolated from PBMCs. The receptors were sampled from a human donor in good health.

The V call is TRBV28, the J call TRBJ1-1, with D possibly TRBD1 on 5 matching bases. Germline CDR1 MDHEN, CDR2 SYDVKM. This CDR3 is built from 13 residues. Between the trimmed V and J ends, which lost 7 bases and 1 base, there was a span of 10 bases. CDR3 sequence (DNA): TGTGCCAGCAACACAGGTTCGAACACTGAAGCTTTCTTT. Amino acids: CASNTGSNTEAFF.

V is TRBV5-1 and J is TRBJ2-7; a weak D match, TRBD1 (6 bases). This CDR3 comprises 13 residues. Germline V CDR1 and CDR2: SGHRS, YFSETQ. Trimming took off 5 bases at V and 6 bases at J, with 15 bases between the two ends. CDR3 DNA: TGCGCCAGCAGGGACTTCACAGGGTCCGAGCAGTACTTC. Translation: CASRDFTGSEQYF.

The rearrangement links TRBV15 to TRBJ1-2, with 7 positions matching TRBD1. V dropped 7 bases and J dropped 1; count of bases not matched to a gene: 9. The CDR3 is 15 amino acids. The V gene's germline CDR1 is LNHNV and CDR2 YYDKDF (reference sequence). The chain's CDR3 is CATNRGTDLNYGYTF. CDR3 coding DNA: TGTGCCACCAACCGTGGGACAGACCTTAACTATGGCTACACCTTC.

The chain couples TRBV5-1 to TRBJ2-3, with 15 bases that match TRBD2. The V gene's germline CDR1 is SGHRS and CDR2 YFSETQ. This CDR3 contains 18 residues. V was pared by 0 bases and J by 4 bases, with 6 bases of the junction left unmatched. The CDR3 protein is CASSLGGLAGGGPDTQYF. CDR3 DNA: TGCGCCAGCAGCTTGGGGGGACTAGCGGGAGGAGGGCCAGATACGCAGTATTTT.

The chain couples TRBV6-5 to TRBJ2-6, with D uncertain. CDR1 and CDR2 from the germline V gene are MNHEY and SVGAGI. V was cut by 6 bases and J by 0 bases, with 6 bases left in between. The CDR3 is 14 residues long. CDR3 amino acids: CASREISGANVLTF. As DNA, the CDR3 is TGTGCCAGCAGAGAGATCTCTGGGGCCAACGTCCTGACTTTC.

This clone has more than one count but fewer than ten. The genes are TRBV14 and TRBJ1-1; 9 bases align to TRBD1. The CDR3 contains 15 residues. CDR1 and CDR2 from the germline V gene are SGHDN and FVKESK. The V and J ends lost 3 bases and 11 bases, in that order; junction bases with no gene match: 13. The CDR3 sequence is CASSQATGGYHLAFF. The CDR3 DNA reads TGTGCCAGCAGCCAGGCCACAGGGGGCTACCATCTCGCTTTCTTT. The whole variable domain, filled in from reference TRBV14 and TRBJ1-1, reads EAGVTQFPSHSVIEKGQTVTLRCDPISGHDNLYWYRRVMGKEIKFLLHFVKESKQDESGMPNNRFLAERTGGTYSTLKVQPAELEDSGVYFCASSQATGGYHLAFFGQGTRLTVV.

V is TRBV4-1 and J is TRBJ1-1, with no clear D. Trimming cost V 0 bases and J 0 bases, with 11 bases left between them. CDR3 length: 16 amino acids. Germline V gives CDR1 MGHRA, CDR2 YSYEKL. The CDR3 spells CASSQEGGSLNTEAFF. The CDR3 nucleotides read TGCGCCAGCAGCCAAGAAGGCGGCAGCTTGAACACTGAAGCTTTCTTT.

The CDR3 protein is CATSREANTEAFF. The CDR3 DNA follows: TGTGCCACGTCCAGGGAGGCTAACACTGAAGCTTTCTTT. The rearrangement uses TRBV2 and TRBJ1-1; D might be TRBD1 (5 bases). The CDR3 has 13 amino acids. Deletions cut 10 bases from V and 2 bases from J, with 14 bases between. Germline V gene data show CDR1 as SNHLY and CDR2 as FYNNEI.

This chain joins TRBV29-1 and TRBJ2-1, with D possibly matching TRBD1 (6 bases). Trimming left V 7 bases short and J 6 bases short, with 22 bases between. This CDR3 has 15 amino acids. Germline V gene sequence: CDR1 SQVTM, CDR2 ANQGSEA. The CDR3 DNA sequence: TGCAGCGCCACAATGGGGAGCGGCAGGGGCAATGAGCAGTTCTTC. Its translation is CSATMGSGRGNEQFF.

CDR3 in DNA: TGTGCCAGCAGTTACCGGGGGACCTACGAGCAGTACTTC. It specifies CASSYRGTYEQYF. This chain links TRBV6-5 with TRBJ2-7, with a weak D call TRBD2 (6 bases). Trimming stripped 2 bases from V and 2 bases from J, with 7 bases between. This CDR3 has 13 amino acids. The germline CDR1 and CDR2 sequences are MNHEY and SVGAGI.

CDR3 bases: TGTGCCAGCTCACCCACAGGGGGCGATCAGCCCCAGCATTTT. Encoded protein: CASSPTGGDQPQHF. This sequence joins TRBV18 and TRBJ1-5, with 9 positions matching TRBD1. Germline values: CDR1 KGHSH, CDR2 LQKENI. J was trimmed by 5 bases and V by 3 bases; bases with no gene match: 2. This CDR3 region has 14 residues.

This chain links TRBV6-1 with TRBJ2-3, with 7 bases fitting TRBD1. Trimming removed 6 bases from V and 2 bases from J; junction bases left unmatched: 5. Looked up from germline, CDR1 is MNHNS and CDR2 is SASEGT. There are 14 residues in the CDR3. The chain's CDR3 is CASSRDRSTDTQYF. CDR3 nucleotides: TGTGCCAGCAGCCGGGACAGATCCACAGATACGCAGTATTTT.

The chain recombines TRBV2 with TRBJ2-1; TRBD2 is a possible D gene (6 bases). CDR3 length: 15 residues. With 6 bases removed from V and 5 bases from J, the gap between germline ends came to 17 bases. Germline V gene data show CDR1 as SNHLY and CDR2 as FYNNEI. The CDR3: CASRLTTSRDNEQFF. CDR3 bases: TGTGCCAGCAGGCTCACTACTAGCAGAGACAATGAGCAGTTCTTC. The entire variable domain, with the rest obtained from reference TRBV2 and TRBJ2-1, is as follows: EPEVTQTPSHQVTQMGQEVILRCVPISNHLYFYWYRQILGQKVEFLVSFYNNEISEKSEIFDDQFSVERPDGSNFTLKIRSTKLEDSAMYFCASRLTTSRDNEQFFGPGTRLTVL.

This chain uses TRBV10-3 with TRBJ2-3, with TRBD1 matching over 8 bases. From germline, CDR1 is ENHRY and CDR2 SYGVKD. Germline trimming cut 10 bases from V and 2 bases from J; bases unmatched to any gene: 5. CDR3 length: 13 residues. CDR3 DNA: TGTGCCACCAGGGGGCAAGACACAGATACGCAGTATTTT. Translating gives CATRGQDTDTQYF.

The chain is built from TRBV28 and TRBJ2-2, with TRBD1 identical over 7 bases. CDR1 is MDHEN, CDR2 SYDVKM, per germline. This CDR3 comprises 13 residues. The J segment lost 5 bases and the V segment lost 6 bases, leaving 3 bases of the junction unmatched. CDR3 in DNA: TGTGCCAGCAGGACCAGGGGGACCGGGGAGCTGTTTTTT. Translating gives CASRTRGTGELFF.

CDR3 sequence: CSVEGIRYNEQFF. CDR3 DNA: TGCAGCGTTGAAGGAATCAGATACAATGAGCAGTTCTTC. The rearrangement uses TRBV29-1 and TRBJ2-1; D is uncertain. Trimming pared 1 base from V and 4 bases from J, leaving 8 bases between. CDR3 size: 13 residues. CDR1 is SQVTM, CDR2 ANQGSEA, per germline.

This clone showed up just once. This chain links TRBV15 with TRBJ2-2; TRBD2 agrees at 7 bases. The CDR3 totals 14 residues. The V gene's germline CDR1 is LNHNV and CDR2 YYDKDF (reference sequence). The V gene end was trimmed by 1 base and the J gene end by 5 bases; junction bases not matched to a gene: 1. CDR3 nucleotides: TGTGCCACCAGCAGAGGTAGCGGGACCGGGGAGCTGTTTTTT. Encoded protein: CATSRGSGTGELFF.

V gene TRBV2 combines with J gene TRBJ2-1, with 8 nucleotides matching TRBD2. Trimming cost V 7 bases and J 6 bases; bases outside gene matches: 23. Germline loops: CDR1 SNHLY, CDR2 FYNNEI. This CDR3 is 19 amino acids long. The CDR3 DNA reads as TGTGCCAGCAAGCGGCTAGCGGGCGGACGAGCGGGATTGCGCAATGAGCAGTTCTTC. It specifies CASKRLAGGRAGLRNEQFF.

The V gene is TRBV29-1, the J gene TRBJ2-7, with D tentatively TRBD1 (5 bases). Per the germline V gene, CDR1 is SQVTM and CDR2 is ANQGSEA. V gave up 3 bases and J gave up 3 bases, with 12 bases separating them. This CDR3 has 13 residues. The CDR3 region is CSVELSDNYEQYF. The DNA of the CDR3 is TGCAGCGTTGAGCTTTCGGACAACTACGAGCAGTACTTC.

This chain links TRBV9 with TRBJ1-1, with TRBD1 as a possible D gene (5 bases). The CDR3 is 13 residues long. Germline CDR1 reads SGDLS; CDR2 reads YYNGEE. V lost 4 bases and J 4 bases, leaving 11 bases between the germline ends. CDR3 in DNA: TGTGCCAGCAGCAACCCAGGGCCCACTGAAGCTTTCTTT. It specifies CASSNPGPTEAFF.

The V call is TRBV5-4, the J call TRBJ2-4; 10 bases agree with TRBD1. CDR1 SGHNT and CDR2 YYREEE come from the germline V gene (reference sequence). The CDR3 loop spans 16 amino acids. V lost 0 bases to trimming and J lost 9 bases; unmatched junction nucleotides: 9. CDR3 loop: CASSLGGGQGSGIQYF. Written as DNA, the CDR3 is TGTGCCAGCAGCTTGGGGGGGGGACAGGGGAGTGGCATTCAGTACTTC.

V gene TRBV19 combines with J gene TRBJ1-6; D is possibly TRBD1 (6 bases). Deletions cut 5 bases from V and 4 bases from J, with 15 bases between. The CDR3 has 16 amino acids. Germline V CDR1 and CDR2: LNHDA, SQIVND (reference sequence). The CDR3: CASSADRNSYNSPLHF. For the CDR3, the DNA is TGTGCCAGTAGTGCGGACAGAAATTCTTATAATTCACCCCTCCACTTT.

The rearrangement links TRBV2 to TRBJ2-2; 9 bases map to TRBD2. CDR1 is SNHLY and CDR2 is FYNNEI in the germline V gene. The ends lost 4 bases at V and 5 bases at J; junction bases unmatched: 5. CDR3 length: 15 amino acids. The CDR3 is CASSAASGVTGELFF. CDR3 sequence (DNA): TGTGCCAGCAGTGCGGCTAGCGGGGTGACCGGGGAGCTGTTTTTT.

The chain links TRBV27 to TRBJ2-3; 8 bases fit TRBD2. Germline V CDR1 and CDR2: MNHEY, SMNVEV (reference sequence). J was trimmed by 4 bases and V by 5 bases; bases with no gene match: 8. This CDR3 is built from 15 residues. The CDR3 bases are TGTGCCAGCAGTCCCGGACTAGCAGGGGCAGATACGCAGTATTTT. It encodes CASSPGLAGADTQYF.